This T cell receptor (beta chain) is from a study of cytomegalovirus exposure and HLA in healthy donors. Primers for the PCR totalled 60 Vbeta and 13 Jbeta. Measured with immunoSEQ multiplex PCR; TCRdb has only the in-frame clones, and not every one. The sample shows some 150,000 clones, nearly 80% of them seen only once. This clone was observed a single time. J gave up 8 bases and V 5 bases, and 6 bases lay outside the gene matches. The germline gives CDR1 LNHDA, CDR2 SQIVND (reference sequence). This CDR3 has 15 residues. The chain is built from TRBV19 and TRBJ2-1, with 13 bases lining up with TRBD2. What was sequenced was PBMCs. This sequence originates from a man aged 18-30 years in good health and CMV-seropositive. The CDR3 here is CASSLTSGRAYEQFF. The DNA of the CDR3 is TGTGCCAGTAGTTTAACTAGCGGGAGGGCCTATGAGCAGTTCTTC.